This T cell receptor (beta chain) was identified during a study of T cells after yellow fever vaccination. Findings and caveats of the study: Secondary responses were weaker yet peaked faster, day 5 versus 15. The CD4 and CD8 compartments had a small share of their clonotypes in common.

TCRdb redid the calling of the 5' RACE reads with MiXCR, one entry per CDR3 protein. The sample records 360,000 or so distinct CDR3 sequences, around 10% being singletons. Ten or more counts support this clonotype. The antigen is undetermined. The V segment lost 4 bases and the J segment 7 bases; nucleotides outside the gene matches: 7. This CDR3 contains 14 residues. CDR1 and CDR2 from the germline V gene are SGHTA and FQGNSA. Sequences were derived from PBMCs, sampled on the day of the first yellow fever vaccination. This chain joins TRBV7-2 and TRBJ1-3; 7 bases match TRBD1. This TCR derives from a man younger than 35 who received the YFV17D yellow fever vaccine. The CDR3 DNA follows: TGTGCCAGCAGCTCCCACAGGGGTGAGAACACCATATATTTT. Translating it yields CASSSHRGENTIYF.